One and the same sample provided the 2 T cell receptor beta chains below, sequenced in a study of blood T cells in healthy people across ages. Combining a sample-barcoded 5' primer with a J-beta primer mix, a second PCR ran for roughly 6 to 11 cycles. TCRdb fed the 5' RACE reads into MiXCR, producing one record per CDR3 protein. Of hundreds of thousands of distinct CDR3 sequences listed, roughly three fifths are singletons. The sequencing input was blood. All receptors come from a man aged 40-49 years in good health.

A word on this clonotype: This may be a read error, as it is one base from a much larger clone. The chain employs TRBV27 and TRBJ1-5; 7 bases are shared with TRBD1. Germline lookup yields CDR1 MNHEY and CDR2 SMNVEV (reference sequence). Trimming removed 3 bases from V and 4 bases from J; junction bases left unmatched: 3. CDR3 length: 14 residues. Here the CDR3 reads CASSFAGGNQPQHF. CDR3 in DNA: TGTGCCAGCAGTTTCGCAGGGGGGAATCAGCCCCAGCATTTT.

The V gene is TRBV5-1, the J gene TRBJ2-5; tentative D call: TRBD2 (5 bases). The CDR3 spans 13 residues. Germline loops: CDR1 SGHRS, CDR2 YFSETQ. Trimming cost V 5 bases and J 2 bases, with 10 bases left between them. DNA of the CDR3: TGCGCCAGCAGGGAGCAGCGGCAAGAGACCCAGTACTTC. The encoded protein is CASREQRQETQYF. The complete variable domain, with remaining parts taken from reference TRBV5-1 and TRBJ2-5, reads KAGVTQTPRYLIKTRGQQVTLSCSPISGHRSVSWYQQTPGQGLQFLFEYFSETQRNKGNFPGRFSGRQFSNSRSEMNVSTLELGDSALYLCASREQRQETQYFGPGTRLLVL.